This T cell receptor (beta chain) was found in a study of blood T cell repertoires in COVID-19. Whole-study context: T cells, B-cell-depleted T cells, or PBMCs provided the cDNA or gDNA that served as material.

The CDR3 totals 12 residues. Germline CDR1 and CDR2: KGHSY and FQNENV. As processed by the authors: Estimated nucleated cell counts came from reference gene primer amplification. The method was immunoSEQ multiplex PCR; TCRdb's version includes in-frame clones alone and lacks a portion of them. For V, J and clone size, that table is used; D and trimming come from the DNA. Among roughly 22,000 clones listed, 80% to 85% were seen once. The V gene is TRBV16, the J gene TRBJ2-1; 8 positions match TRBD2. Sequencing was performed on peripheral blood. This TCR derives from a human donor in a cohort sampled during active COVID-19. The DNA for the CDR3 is TGTGGAACGGGGGGGACCTACAATGAGCAGTTCTTC. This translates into CGTGGTYNEQFF. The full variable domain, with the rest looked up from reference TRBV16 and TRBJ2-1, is GEEVAQTPKHLVRGEGQKAKLYCAPIKGHSYVFWYQQVLKNEFKFLISFQNENVFDETGMPKERFSAKCLPNSPCSLEIQATKLEDSAVYFCGTGGTYNEQFFGPGTRLTVL.